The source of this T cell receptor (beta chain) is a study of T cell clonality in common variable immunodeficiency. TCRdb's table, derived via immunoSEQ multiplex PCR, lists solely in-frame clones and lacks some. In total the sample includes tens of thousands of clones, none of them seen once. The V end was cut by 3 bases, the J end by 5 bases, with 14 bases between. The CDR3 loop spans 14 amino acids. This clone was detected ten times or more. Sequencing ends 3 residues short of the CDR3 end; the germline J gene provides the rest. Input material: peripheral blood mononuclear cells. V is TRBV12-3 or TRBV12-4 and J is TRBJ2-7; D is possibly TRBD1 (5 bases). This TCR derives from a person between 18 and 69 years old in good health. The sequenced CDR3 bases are TGTGCCAGCAGTTTGTTTGGCAGGGCCCACGAG. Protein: CASSLFGRAHE. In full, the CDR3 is CASSLFGRAHEQYF.